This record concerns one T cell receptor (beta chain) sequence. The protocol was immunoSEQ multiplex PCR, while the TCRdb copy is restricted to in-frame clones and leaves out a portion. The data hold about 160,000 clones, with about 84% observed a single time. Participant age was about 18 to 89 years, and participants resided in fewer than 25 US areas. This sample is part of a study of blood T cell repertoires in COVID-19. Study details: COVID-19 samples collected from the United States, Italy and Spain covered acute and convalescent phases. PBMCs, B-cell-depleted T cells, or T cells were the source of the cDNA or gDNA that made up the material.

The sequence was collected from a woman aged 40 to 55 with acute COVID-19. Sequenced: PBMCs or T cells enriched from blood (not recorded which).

The CDR3 bases are TGTGCCAGCAGCCGACTAGCGGGAGGGACTAGCACAGATACGCAGTATTTT. Its translation is CASSRLAGGTSTDTQYF. The chain employs TRBV5-4 and TRBJ2-3; 14 nucleotides match TRBD2. Germline CDR1 and CDR2: SGHNT and YYREEE (reference sequence). The CDR3 sequence is 17 residues long. With V trimmed by 4 bases and J by 0 bases, 4 bases remained unmatched.